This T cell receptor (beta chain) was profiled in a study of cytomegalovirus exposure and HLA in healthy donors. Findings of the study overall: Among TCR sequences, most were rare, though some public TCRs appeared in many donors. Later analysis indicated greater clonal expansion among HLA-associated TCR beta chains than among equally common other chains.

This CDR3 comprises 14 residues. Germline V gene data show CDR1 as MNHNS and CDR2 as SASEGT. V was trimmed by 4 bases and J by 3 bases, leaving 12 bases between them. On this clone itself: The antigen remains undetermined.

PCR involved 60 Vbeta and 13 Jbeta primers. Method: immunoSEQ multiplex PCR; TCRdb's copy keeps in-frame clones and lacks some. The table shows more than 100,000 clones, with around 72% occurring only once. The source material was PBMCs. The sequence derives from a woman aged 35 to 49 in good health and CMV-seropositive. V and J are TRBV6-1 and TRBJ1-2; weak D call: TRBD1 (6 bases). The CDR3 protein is CASSAGAGYYGYTF. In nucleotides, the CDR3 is TGTGCCAGCAGTGCAGGGGCGGGCTACTATGGCTACACCTTC.